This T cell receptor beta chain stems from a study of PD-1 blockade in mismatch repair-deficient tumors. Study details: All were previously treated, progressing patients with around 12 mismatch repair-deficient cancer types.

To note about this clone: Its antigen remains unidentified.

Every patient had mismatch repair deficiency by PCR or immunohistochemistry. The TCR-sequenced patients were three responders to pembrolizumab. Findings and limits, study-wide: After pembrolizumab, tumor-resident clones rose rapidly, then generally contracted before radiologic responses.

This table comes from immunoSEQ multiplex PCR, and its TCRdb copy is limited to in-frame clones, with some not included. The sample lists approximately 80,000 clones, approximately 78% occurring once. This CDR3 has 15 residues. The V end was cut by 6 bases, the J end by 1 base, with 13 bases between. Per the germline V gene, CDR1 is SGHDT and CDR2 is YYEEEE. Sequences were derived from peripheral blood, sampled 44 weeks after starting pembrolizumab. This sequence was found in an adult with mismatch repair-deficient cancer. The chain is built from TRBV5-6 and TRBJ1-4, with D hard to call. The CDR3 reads CASTGGVQTNEKLFF. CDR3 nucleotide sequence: TGTGCCAGCACCGGCGGGGTTCAAACTAATGAAAAACTGTTTTTT.